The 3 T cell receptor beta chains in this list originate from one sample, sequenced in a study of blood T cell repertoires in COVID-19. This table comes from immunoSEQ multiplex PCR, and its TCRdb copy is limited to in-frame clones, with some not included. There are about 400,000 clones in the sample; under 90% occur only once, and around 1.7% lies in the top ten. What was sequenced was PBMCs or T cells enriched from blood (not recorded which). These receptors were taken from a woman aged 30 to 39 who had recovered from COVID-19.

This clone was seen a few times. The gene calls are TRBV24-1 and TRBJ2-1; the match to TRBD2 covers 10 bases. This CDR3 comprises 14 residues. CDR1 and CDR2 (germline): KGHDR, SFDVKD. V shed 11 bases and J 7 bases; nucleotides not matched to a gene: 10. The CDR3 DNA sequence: TGTGCCATCGATAGCGGGAGGTTGAGTAATGAGCAGTTCTTC. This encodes CAIDSGRLSNEQFF.

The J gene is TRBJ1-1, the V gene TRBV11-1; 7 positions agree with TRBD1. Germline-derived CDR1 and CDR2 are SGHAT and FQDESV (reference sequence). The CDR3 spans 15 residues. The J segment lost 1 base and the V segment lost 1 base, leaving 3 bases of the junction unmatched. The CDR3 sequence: CASSLVWDRNTEAFF. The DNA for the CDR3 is TGTGCCAGCAGCTTAGTTTGGGACAGGAACACTGAAGCTTTCTTT.

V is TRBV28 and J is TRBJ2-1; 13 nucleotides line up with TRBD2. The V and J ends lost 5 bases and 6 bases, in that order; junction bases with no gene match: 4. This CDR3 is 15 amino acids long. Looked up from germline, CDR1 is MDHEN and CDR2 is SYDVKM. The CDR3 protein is CASSKTSGRGNEQFF. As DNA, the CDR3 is TGTGCCAGCAGTAAAACTAGCGGGAGGGGCAATGAGCAGTTCTTC. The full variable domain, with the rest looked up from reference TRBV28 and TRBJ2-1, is DVKVTQSSRYLVKRTGEKVFLECVQDMDHENMFWYRQDPGLGLRLIYFSYDVKMKEKGDIPEGYSVSREKKERFSLILESASTNQTSMYLCASSKTSGRGNEQFFGPGTRLTVL.